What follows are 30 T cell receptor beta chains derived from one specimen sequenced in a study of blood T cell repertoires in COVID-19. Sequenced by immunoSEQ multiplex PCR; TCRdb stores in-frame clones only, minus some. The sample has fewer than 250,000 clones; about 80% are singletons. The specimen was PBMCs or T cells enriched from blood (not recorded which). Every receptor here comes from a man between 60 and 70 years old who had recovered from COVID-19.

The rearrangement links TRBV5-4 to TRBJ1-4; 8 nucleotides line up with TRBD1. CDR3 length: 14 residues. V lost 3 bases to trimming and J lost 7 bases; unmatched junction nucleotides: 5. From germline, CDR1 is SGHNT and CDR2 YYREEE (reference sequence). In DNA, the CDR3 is TGTGCCAGCAGCTCGACAGGGGCTATTGAAAAACTGTTTTTT. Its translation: CASSSTGAIEKLFF.

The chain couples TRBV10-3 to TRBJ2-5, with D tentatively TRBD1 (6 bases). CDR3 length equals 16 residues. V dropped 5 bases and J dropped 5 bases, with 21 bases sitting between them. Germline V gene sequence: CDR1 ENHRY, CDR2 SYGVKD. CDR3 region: CAISKNAGDARETQYF. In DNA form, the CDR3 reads TGTGCCATCAGTAAAAACGCAGGGGACGCTAGGGAGACCCAGTACTTC.

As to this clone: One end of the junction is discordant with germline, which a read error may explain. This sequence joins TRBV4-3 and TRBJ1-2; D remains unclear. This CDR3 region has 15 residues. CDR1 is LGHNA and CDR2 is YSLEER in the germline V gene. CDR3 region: CASNQERQANYGYTF. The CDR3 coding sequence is TGCGCCAGCAACCAAGAAAGGCAGGCTAACTATGGCTACACCTTC.

The CDR3 here is CASALTNGRNNSPLHF. The CDR3 DNA sequence: TGTGCCAGCGCCCTCACGAACGGTCGCAATAATTCACCCCTCCACTTT. The chain couples TRBV27 to TRBJ1-6; D uncertain. The CDR3 has 16 amino acids. From germline, CDR1 is MNHEY and CDR2 SMNVEV (reference sequence). V was trimmed by 8 bases and J by 5 bases, leaving 19 bases between them.

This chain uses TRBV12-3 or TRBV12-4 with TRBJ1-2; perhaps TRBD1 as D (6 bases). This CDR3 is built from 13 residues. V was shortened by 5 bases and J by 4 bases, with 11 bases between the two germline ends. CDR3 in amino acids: CASSQGPSYGYTF. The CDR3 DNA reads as TGTGCCAGCAGTCAGGGGCCAAGCTATGGCTACACCTTC.

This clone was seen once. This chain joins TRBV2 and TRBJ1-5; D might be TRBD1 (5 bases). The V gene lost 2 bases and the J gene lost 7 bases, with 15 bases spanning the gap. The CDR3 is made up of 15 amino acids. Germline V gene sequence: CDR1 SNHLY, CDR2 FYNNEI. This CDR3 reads CASSERPRVGQPQHF. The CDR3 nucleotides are TGTGCCAGCAGTGAAAGGCCCAGGGTGGGGCAGCCCCAGCATTTT.

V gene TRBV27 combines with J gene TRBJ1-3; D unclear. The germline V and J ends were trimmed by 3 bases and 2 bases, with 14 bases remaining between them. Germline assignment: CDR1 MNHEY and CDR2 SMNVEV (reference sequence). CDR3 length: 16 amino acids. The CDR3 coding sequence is TGTGCCAGCAGTTTGTCGGGTCCATGGGCTGGAAACACCATATATTTT. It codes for CASSLSGPWAGNTIYF.

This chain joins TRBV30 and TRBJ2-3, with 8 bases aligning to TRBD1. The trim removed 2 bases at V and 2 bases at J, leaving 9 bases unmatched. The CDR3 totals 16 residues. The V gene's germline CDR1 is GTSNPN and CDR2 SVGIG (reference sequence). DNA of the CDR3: TGTGCCTGGAGTACCCGGACAGGGTTTACCACAGATACGCAGTATTTT. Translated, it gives CAWSTRTGFTTDTQYF.

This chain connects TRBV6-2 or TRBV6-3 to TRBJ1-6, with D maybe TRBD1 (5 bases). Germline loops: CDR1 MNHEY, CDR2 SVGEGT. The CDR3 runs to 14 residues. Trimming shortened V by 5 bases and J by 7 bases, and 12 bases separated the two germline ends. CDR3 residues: CASSLGVINSPLHF. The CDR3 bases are TGTGCCAGCAGTCTAGGGGTAATCAATTCACCCCTCCACTTT.

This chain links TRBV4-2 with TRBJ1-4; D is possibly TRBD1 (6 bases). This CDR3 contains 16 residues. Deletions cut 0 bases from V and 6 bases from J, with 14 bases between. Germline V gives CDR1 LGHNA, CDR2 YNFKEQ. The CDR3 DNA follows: TGTGCCAGCAGCCAAGACCCCATCGACAGGCATGAAAAACTGTTTTTT. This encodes CASSQDPIDRHEKLFF.

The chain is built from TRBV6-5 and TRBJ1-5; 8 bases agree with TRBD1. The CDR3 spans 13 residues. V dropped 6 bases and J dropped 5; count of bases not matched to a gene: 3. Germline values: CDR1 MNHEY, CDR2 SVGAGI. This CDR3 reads CASRLDRDQPQHF. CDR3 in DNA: TGTGCCAGCAGGTTGGACAGGGATCAGCCCCAGCATTTT.

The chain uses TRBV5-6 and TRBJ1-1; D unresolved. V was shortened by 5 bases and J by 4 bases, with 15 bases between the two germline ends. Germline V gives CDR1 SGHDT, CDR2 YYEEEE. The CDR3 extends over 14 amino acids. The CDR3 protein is CASRNWAGFTEAFF. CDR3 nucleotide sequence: TGTGCCAGCAGGAATTGGGCAGGTTTCACTGAAGCTTTCTTT.

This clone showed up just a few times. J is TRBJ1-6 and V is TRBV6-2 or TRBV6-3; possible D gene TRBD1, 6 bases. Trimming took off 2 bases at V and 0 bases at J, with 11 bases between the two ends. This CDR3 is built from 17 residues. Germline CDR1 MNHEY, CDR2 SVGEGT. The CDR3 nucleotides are TGTGCCAGCAGTTACCCTCAGGGGAGCTCCTATAATTCACCCCTCCACTTT. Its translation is CASSYPQGSSYNSPLHF.

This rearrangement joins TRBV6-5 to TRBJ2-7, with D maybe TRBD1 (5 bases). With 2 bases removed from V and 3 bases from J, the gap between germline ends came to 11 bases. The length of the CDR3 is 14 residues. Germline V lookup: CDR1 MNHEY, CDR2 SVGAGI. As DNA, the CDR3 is TGTGCCAGCAGTTACGGTCAGGGCAACTACGAGCAGTACTTC. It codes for CASSYGQGNYEQYF.

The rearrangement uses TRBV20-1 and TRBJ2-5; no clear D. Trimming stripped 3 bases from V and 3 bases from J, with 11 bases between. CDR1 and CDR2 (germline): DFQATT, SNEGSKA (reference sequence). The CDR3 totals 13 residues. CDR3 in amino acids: CSASFPLEETQYF. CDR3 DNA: TGCAGTGCTAGTTTCCCGCTAGAAGAGACCCAGTACTTC.

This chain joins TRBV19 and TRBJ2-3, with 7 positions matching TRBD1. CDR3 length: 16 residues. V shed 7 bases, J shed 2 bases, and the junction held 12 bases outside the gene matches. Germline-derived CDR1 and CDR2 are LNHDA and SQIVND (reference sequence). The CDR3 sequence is CASTPRGQPSTDTQYF. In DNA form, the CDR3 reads TGTGCCAGTACCCCCCGGGGACAGCCATCCACAGATACGCAGTATTTT.

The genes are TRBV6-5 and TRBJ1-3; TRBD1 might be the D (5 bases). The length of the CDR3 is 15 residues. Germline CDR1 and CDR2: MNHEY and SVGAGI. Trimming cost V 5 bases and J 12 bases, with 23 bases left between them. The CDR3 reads CASSPGHKAGKIIYF. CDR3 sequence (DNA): TGTGCCAGCAGTCCTGGACATAAGGCTGGAAAGATCATATATTTT.

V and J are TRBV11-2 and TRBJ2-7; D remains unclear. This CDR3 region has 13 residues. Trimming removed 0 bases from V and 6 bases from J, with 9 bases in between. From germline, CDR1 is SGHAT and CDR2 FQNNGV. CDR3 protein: CASSLDRDTEQYF. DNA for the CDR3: TGTGCCAGCAGCTTAGATCGCGACACCGAGCAGTACTTC.

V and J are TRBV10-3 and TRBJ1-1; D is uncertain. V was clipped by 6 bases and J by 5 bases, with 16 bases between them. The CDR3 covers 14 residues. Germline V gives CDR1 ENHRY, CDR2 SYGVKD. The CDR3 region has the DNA TGTGCCATCAGGCCGACGGCGCGGAGAACTGAAGCTTTCTTT. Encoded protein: CAIRPTARRTEAFF.

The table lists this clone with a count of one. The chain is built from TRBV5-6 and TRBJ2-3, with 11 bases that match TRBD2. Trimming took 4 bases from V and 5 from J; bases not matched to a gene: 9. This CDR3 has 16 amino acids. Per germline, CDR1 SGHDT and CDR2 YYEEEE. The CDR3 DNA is TGTGCCAGCAGCGCCCTTAGCGGGGGGGGTATAGATACGCAGTATTTT. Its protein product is CASSALSGGGIDTQYF.

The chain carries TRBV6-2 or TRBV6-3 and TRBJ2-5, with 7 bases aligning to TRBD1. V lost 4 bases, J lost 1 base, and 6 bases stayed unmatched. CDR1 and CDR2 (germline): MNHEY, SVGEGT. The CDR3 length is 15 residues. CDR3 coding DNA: TGTGCCAGCAGTTCCCCCAGACAGGGCCAAGAGACCCAGTACTTC. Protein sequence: CASSSPRQGQETQYF.

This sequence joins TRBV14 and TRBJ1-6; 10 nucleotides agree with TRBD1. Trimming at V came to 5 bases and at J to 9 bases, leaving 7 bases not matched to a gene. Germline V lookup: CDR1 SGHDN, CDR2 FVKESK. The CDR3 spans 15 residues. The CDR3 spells CASSKRQGASSPLHF. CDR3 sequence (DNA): TGTGCCAGCAGCAAGAGACAGGGGGCGAGTTCACCCCTCCACTTT.

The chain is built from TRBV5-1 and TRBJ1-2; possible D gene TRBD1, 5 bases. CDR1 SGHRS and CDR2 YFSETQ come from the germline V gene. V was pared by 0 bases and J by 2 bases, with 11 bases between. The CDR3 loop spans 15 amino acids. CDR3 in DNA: TGCGCCAGCAGCTTGGGGCAGGGACTGAACTATGGCTACACCTTC. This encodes CASSLGQGLNYGYTF.

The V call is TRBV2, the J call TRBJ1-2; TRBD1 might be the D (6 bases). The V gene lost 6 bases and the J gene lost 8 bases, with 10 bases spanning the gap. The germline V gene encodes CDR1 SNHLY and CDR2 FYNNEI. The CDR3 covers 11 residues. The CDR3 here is CASRRDKGYTF. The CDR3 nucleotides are TGTGCCAGCAGAAGGGACAAAGGCTACACCTTC.

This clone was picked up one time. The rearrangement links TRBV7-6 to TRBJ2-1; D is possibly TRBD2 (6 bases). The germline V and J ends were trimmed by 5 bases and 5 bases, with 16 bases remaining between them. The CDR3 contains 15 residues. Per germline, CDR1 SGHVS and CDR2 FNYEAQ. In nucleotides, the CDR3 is TGTGCCAGCAGCCCCCCTGGAGGGCAGGACAATGAGCAGTTCTTC. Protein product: CASSPPGGQDNEQFF.

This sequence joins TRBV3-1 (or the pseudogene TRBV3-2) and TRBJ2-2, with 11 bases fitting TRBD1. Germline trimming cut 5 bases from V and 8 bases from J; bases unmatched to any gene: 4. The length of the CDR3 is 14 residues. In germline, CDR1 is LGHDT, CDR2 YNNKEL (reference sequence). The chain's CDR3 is CASSYGTGGGELFF. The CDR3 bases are TGTGCCAGCAGCTACGGGACAGGGGGTGGGGAGCTGTTTTTT.

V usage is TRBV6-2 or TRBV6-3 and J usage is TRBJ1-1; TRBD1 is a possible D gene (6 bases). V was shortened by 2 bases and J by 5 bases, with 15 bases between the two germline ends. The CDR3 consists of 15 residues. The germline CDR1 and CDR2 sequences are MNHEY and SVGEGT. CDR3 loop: CASSYGGARGTEAFF. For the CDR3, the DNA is TGTGCCAGCAGTTACGGGGGCGCCCGGGGAACTGAAGCTTTCTTT.

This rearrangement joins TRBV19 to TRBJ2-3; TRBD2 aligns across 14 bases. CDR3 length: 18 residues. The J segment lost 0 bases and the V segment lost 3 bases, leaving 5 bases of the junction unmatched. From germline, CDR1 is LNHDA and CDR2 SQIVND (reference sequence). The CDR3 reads CASSIRTSGGTSTDTQYF. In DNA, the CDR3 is TGTGCCAGTAGTATCAGGACTAGCGGGGGGACTAGCACAGATACGCAGTATTTT.

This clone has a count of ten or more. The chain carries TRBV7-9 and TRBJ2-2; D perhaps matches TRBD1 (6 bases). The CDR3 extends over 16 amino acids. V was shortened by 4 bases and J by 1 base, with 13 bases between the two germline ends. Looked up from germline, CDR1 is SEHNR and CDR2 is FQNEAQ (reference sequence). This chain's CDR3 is CASSSTRRGNTGELFF. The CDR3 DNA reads TGTGCCAGCAGCTCCACCCGCAGGGGGAACACCGGGGAGCTGTTTTTT.

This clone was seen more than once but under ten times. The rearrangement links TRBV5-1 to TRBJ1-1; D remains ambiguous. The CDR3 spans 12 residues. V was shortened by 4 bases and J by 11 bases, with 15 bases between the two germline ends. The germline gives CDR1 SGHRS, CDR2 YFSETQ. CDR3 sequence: CASSPAGEYAFF. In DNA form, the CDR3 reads TGCGCCAGCAGCCCGGCCGGGGAATATGCTTTCTTT.